The 31 T cell receptor beta chains given below trace back to one sample, sequenced in a study of cytomegalovirus exposure and HLA in healthy donors. Using immunoSEQ multiplex PCR, the repertoire was profiled, and TCRdb retains in-frame clones only, with some absent. Of 260,000 or so clones listed, roughly 89% were seen once; the top ten hold 2% to 3%. The source material was PBMCs. Receptor source: a man aged 18 to 35 in good health and CMV-seronegative.

The table lists this clone with a count of one. The rearrangement links TRBV20-1 to TRBJ2-7; maybe TRBD2 (6 bases). V lost 6 bases and J lost 3, with 9 bases in between. CDR3 size: 11 residues. Germline V lookup: CDR1 DFQATT, CDR2 SNEGSKA (reference sequence). The CDR3 DNA reads as TGCAGTGCCGGAGGGGTCTACGAGCAGTACTTC. This encodes CSAGGVYEQYF.

CDR3 region: CASNVGGPVGNEQFF. The CDR3 DNA reads as TGTGCCAGTAACGTGGGAGGGCCAGTTGGGAATGAGCAGTTCTTC. This chain uses TRBV19 with TRBJ2-1; 7 bases fit TRBD2. Germline loops: CDR1 LNHDA, CDR2 SQIVND (reference sequence). This CDR3 comprises 15 residues. V lost 7 bases and J lost 7; bases outside the gene matches: 13.

V is TRBV9 and J is TRBJ2-7; 12 nucleotides align to TRBD1. This CDR3 comprises 15 residues. Germline lookup yields CDR1 SGDLS and CDR2 YYNGEE. V lost 0 bases, J lost 9 bases, and 7 bases stayed unmatched. As DNA, the CDR3 is TGTGCCAGCAGCGTAGAGGGGACAGGGGGCGTCGTGCAGTACTTC. Encoded protein: CASSVEGTGGVVQYF.

The genes are TRBV6-5 and TRBJ1-2; the D gene is possibly TRBD1 (5 bases). The CDR3 covers 14 residues. Germline CDR1 MNHEY, CDR2 SVGAGI. The germline V and J ends were trimmed by 2 bases and 4 bases, with 11 bases remaining between them. CDR3: CASSYGGVGYGYTF. The DNA of the CDR3 is TGTGCCAGCAGTTACGGAGGGGTTGGCTATGGCTACACCTTC.

This clone was seen just once. The chain combines TRBV19 with TRBJ2-7, with 8 bases aligning to TRBD1. The germline CDR1 and CDR2 sequences are LNHDA and SQIVND (reference sequence). Germline trimming cut 8 bases from V and 6 bases from J; bases unmatched to any gene: 9. The CDR3 sequence is 13 residues long. CDR3 sequence reads: CASSRTGRGEQYF. In DNA form, the CDR3 reads TGTGCCAGTTCGCGGACAGGGCGGGGCGAGCAGTACTTC.

This CDR3 reads CASSKNVGGGRTGELFF. The CDR3 nucleotides are TGTGCCAGCAGCAAAAATGTTGGTGGGGGCAGGACCGGGGAGCTGTTTTTT. This chain uses TRBV7-2 with TRBJ2-2, with D perhaps TRBD1 (6 bases). V gave up 5 bases and J gave up 5 bases, with 21 bases separating them. CDR1 is SGHTA and CDR2 is FQGNSA in the germline V gene. This CDR3 is built from 17 residues.

The genes are TRBV4-3 and TRBJ1-4; TRBD1 is a possible D gene (5 bases). The CDR3 has 14 amino acids. CDR1 and CDR2 (germline): LGHNA, YSLEER. CDR3: CASHRQGREEKLFF. DNA of the CDR3: TGCGCTTCTCATCGGCAGGGTCGAGAGGAAAAACTGTTTTTT.

This chain uses TRBV11-2 with TRBJ2-3; 12 bases agree with TRBD2. Germline loops: CDR1 SGHAT, CDR2 FQNNGV. V lost 5 bases and J lost 0; bases outside the gene matches: 12. The CDR3 consists of 19 residues. CDR3 coding DNA: TGTGCCAGCAGCAAGGGACTAGCGGGCTCGCGTACTAGCACAGATACGCAGTATTTT. This sequence encodes CASSKGLAGSRTSTDTQYF.

This chain links TRBV28 with TRBJ2-3; D is ambiguous. Germline V lookup: CDR1 MDHEN, CDR2 SYDVKM. Trimming removed 3 bases from V and 2 bases from J, with 12 bases in between. This CDR3 contains 15 residues. The CDR3 coding sequence is TGTGCCAGCAGTTTTGGTTCACACGACACAGATACGCAGTATTTT. It yields the protein CASSFGSHDTDTQYF.

This rearrangement joins TRBV20-1 to TRBJ1-2; a weak D match, TRBD1 (5 bases). V was cut by 6 bases and J by 7 bases, with 12 bases left in between. The germline CDR1 and CDR2 sequences are DFQATT and SNEGSKA (reference sequence). There are 11 residues in the CDR3. The CDR3 is CSARRDSGYTF. CDR3 sequence (DNA): TGCAGTGCCCGCCGGGACTCTGGCTACACCTTC.

The chain has TRBV4-3 and TRBJ2-3; 7 positions match TRBD2. With 1 base clipped from V and 6 bases from J, the junction kept 4 bases outside the gene matches. The CDR3 loop spans 14 amino acids. Germline V gene data show CDR1 as LGHNA and CDR2 as YSLEER. CDR3 DNA sequence: TGCGCCAGCAGCCAAGTCGGGGGGTACGATACGCAGTATTTT. Translated, it gives CASSQVGGYDTQYF.

This clone has just a few counts. V is TRBV2 and J is TRBJ1-5; D call uncertain. In germline, CDR1 is SNHLY, CDR2 FYNNEI. V was pared by 7 bases and J by 3 bases, with 10 bases between. This CDR3 spans 13 amino acids. The CDR3 loop is CASKNTNNQPQHF. The CDR3 nucleotides read TGTGCCAGCAAAAACACGAACAATCAGCCCCAGCATTTT.

The chain couples TRBV15 to TRBJ1-4; D perhaps matches TRBD1 (6 bases). V was cut by 5 bases and J by 8 bases, with 18 bases left in between. CDR1 and CDR2 (germline): LNHNV, YYDKDF (reference sequence). CDR3 length equals 15 residues. The DNA for the CDR3 is TGTGCCACCAGCGTTTGGGACACACTTGAAGAAAAACTGTTTTTT. This encodes CATSVWDTLEEKLFF.

The chain links TRBV10-3 to TRBJ1-3; D is ambiguous. The CDR3 sequence is 14 residues long. The V gene's germline CDR1 is ENHRY and CDR2 SYGVKD. V was clipped by 3 bases and J by 1 base, with 7 bases between them. This chain's CDR3 is CAISDEASGNTIYF. The CDR3 bases are TGTGCCATCAGTGATGAAGCGTCTGGAAACACCATATATTTT.

V usage is TRBV28 and J usage is TRBJ1-1; D is possibly TRBD1 (5 bases). Germline V gene lookup returns CDR1 MDHEN and CDR2 SYDVKM. The CDR3 is 12 residues long. The V gene lost 9 bases and the J gene lost 6 bases, with 14 bases spanning the gap. CDR3 sequence reads: CASKLGGAEAFF. DNA of the CDR3: TGTGCCAGTAAATTGGGGGGGGCTGAAGCTTTCTTT.

The chain links TRBV29-1 to TRBJ2-7; D ambiguous. Trimming removed 6 bases at V and 3 bases at J, with 9 bases between. The CDR3 runs to 11 residues. Germline loops: CDR1 SQVTM, CDR2 ANQGSEA. The CDR3 protein is CSVEYSYEQYF. The CDR3 region has the DNA TGCAGCGTCGAGTATAGCTACGAGCAGTACTTC.

The sample holds a few counts of this clone. The rearrangement links TRBV14 to TRBJ1-5, with D unclear. CDR3 size: 13 residues. The V end lost 3 bases, the J end lost 6 bases, and 9 bases lay between the germline ends. The germline CDR1 and CDR2 sequences are SGHDN and FVKESK. DNA of the CDR3: TGTGCCAGCAGCCACCCTAGTACTCAGCCCCAGCATTTT. It specifies CASSHPSTQPQHF.

This clone is a singleton in its sample. This same CDR3 is encoded by further DNA sequences in the sample. The gene calls are TRBV7-2 and TRBJ2-7; D not certain. Germline CDR1 reads SGHTA; CDR2 reads FQGNSA. Trimming stripped 2 bases from V and 4 bases from J, with 6 bases between. The length of the CDR3 is 12 residues. CDR3 in amino acids: CASSLSLYEQYF. The CDR3 bases are TGTGCCAGCAGCTTAAGCCTTTACGAGCAGTACTTC.

The J gene is TRBJ1-2, the V gene TRBV6-1; unclear D gene. Trimming removed 4 bases from V and 1 base from J, with 13 bases in between. The CDR3 is 15 residues long. Germline V CDR1 and CDR2: MNHNS, SASEGT. Written as DNA, the CDR3 is TGTGCCAGCAGTGGATGGGTGCGACTTAACTATGGCTACACCTTC. Its translation: CASSGWVRLNYGYTF.

The rearrangement uses TRBV19 and TRBJ1-2; 7 bases agree with TRBD1. J lost 8 bases, V lost 5 bases, and 8 bases had no gene match. The CDR3 is 13 residues long. Germline V lookup: CDR1 LNHDA, CDR2 SQIVND (reference sequence). The CDR3 is CASSDTGAEGYTF. CDR3 DNA sequence: TGTGCCAGTAGTGATACAGGGGCGGAGGGCTACACCTTC.

The CDR3 bases are TGTGCCTGTACAGGGTCTGGCTACACCTTC. As protein: CACTGSGYTF. This chain uses TRBV30 with TRBJ1-2, with D tentatively TRBD1 (6 bases). From germline, CDR1 is GTSNPN and CDR2 SVGIG (reference sequence). The CDR3 is 10 amino acids. V lost 6 bases to trimming and J lost 7 bases, with 9 bases between them.

In nucleotides, the CDR3 is TGTGCCAGCAGCGCCAGACAGGGCGTCACCGGGGAGCTGTTTTTT. As protein: CASSARQGVTGELFF. J is TRBJ2-2 and V is TRBV9; 7 positions agree with TRBD1. V lost 3 bases and J lost 4; bases outside the gene matches: 6. The CDR3 is 15 residues long. The germline V gene encodes CDR1 SGDLS and CDR2 YYNGEE.

This chain uses TRBV29-1 with TRBJ1-2; TRBD1 might be the D (6 bases). CDR1 and CDR2 from the germline V gene are SQVTM and ANQGSEA. This CDR3 is 12 amino acids long. The V and J ends lost 4 bases and 3 bases respectively, with 9 bases between them. The chain's CDR3 is CSVGGGDYGYTF. The CDR3, as DNA: TGCAGCGTTGGAGGGGGAGACTATGGCTACACCTTC.

The rearrangement joins TRBV10-3 to TRBJ1-2; D may be TRBD1 (6 bases). This CDR3 has 12 amino acids. Trimming removed 11 bases at V and 2 bases at J, with 12 bases between. Germline V CDR1 and CDR2: ENHRY, SYGVKD. The CDR3 nucleotides are TGTGCCGCGGGTCAGGGGAACTATGGCTACACCTTC. Its translation is CAAGQGNYGYTF.

The gene calls are TRBV27 and TRBJ2-7, with a tentative D call TRBD2 (5 bases). V lost 3 bases and J lost 1, with 13 bases in between. The germline CDR1 and CDR2 sequences are MNHEY and SMNVEV (reference sequence). This CDR3 spans 15 amino acids. DNA for the CDR3: TGTGCCAGCAGTTTTAGCGTGGGCAGGTCCTACGAGCAGTACTTC. Its protein product is CASSFSVGRSYEQYF.

The chain has TRBV6-6 and TRBJ2-7; TRBD2 might be the D (6 bases). The CDR3 length is 15 residues. V was clipped by 2 bases and J by 6 bases, with 17 bases between them. The germline V gene has CDR1 MNHNY and CDR2 SVGAGI (reference sequence). The CDR3 loop reads CASSYRDFSIREQYF. The CDR3 region has the DNA TGTGCCAGCAGTTACCGGGACTTCTCCATTCGCGAGCAGTACTTC.

V and J are TRBV18 and TRBJ2-2; D is possibly TRBD1 (6 bases). This CDR3 comprises 17 residues. V dropped 5 bases and J dropped 5 bases, with 21 bases sitting between them. Germline V gene sequence: CDR1 KGHSH, CDR2 LQKENI. The CDR3 loop is CASSSRDTNPNTGELFF. In nucleotides, the CDR3 is TGTGCCAGCTCATCCCGGGACACCAACCCAAATACCGGGGAGCTGTTTTTT.

In its sample, this clone was seen a few times. The gene calls are TRBV6-1 and TRBJ1-1; weak D call: TRBD1 (6 bases). CDR3 length equals 11 residues. CDR1 is MNHNS and CDR2 is SASEGT in the germline V gene. CDR3 sequence: CGTTQGFSAFF. In DNA, the CDR3 is TGTGGTACCACACAGGGCTTCTCGGCTTTCTTT.

The chain joins TRBV5-4 to TRBJ2-5; TRBD1 is a possible D gene (6 bases). The CDR3 consists of 18 residues. CDR1 and CDR2 from the germline V gene are SGHNT and YYREEE (reference sequence). The V end was cut by 0 bases, the J end by 7 bases, with 25 bases between. The CDR3 region is CASSLEGRDGVLGGTQYF. The DNA of the CDR3 is TGTGCCAGCAGCTTGGAGGGCAGGGATGGTGTCCTAGGGGGGACCCAGTACTTC.

This chain joins TRBV18 and TRBJ2-3, with D hard to call. CDR1 KGHSH and CDR2 LQKENI come from the germline V gene. The CDR3 runs 13 residues. Trimming cost V 0 bases and J 4 bases, with 5 bases left between them. The CDR3 DNA reads TGTGCCAGCTCACCACCGAGCTCAGATACGCAGTATTTT. Its protein product is CASSPPSSDTQYF.

This rearrangement joins TRBV7-2 to TRBJ1-2; 8 bases agree with TRBD1. After removal of 5 bases from V and 5 bases from J, the junction contained 13 bases not matched to a gene. The CDR3 length is 16 residues. CDR1 SGHTA and CDR2 FQGNSA come from the germline V gene. In DNA, the CDR3 is TGTGCCAGCAGCCCTTACCGGGACAGGCCTCGGTATGGCTACACCTTC. It encodes CASSPYRDRPRYGYTF.